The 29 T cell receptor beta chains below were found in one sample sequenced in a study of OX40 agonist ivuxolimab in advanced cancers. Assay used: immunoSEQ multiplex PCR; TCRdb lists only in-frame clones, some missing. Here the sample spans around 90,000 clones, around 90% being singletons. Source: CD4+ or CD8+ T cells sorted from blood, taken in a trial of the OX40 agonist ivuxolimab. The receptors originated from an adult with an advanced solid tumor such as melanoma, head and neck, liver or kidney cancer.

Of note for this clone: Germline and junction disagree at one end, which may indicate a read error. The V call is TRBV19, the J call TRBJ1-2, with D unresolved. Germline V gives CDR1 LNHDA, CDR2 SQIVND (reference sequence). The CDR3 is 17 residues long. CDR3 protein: CASSISFGRTVPDTRYF. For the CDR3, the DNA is TGTGCCAGTAGTATAAGCTTCGGACGGACGGTACCCGATACAAGATACTTC.

The CDR3 DNA reads TGCGCCAGCAGCCAGAAACCGGGACTGGGGACCGGGGAGCTGTTTTTT. This gives the protein CASSQKPGLGTGELFF. The rearrangement joins TRBV5-1 to TRBJ2-2, with a tentative D call TRBD2 (6 bases). Per the germline V gene, CDR1 is SGHRS and CDR2 is YFSETQ. The CDR3 runs 16 residues. Trimming cost V 4 bases and J 5 bases, with 18 bases left between them.

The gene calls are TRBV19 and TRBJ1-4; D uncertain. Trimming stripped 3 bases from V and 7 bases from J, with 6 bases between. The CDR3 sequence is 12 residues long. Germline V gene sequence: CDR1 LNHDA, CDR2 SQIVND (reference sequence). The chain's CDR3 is CASSMTPEKLFF. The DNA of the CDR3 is TGTGCCAGTAGTATGACACCTGAAAAACTGTTTTTT.

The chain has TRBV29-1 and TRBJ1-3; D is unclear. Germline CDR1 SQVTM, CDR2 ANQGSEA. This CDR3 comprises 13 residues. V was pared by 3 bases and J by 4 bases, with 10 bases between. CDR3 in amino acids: CSVDPLEGNTIYF. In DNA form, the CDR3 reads TGCAGCGTTGACCCCCTGGAGGGAAACACCATATATTTT.

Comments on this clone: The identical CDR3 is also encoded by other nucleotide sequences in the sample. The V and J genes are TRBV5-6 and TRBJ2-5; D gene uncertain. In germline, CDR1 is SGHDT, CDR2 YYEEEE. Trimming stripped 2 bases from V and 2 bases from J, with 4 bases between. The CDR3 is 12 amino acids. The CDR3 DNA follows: TGTGCCAGCAGCTTACCTCAAGAGACCCAGTACTTC. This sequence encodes CASSLPQETQYF.

CDR3 residues: CASSPQLYNEQFF. CDR3 sequence (DNA): TGTGCCAGCAGCCCCCAGTTATACAATGAGCAGTTCTTC. This sequence joins TRBV27 and TRBJ2-1, with D unclear. This CDR3 is built from 13 residues. The germline V and J ends were trimmed by 6 bases and 4 bases, with 10 bases remaining between them. CDR1 is MNHEY, CDR2 SMNVEV, per germline (reference sequence).

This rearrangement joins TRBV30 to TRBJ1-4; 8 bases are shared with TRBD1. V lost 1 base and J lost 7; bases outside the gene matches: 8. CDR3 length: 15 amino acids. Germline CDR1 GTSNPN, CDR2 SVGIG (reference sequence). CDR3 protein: CAWSGQGASSEKLFF. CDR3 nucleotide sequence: TGTGCCTGGAGTGGGCAGGGGGCGAGTAGTGAAAAACTGTTTTTT.

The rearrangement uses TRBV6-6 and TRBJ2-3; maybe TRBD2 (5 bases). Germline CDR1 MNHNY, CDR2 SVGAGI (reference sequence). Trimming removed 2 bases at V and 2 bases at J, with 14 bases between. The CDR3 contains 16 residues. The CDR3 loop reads CASSYVIASSTDTQYF. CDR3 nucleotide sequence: TGTGCCAGCAGTTACGTGATAGCGAGCTCCACAGATACGCAGTATTTT.

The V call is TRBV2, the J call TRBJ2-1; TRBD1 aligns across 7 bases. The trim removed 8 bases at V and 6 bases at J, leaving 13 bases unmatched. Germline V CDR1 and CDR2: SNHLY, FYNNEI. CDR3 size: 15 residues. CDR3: CASHRQGPPGNEQFF. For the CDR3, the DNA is TGTGCCAGCCACCGACAGGGTCCTCCAGGCAATGAGCAGTTCTTC.

CDR3 sequence: CASSEWTGKGTEAFF. CDR3 nucleotides: TGCGCCAGCAGTGAATGGACAGGGAAAGGCACTGAAGCTTTCTTT. The chain joins TRBV10-2 to TRBJ1-1, with 8 nucleotides matching TRBD1. V trimming: 3 bases; J trimming: 4 bases; junction bases outside the gene matches: 7. Germline assignment: CDR1 WSHSY and CDR2 SAAADI. The CDR3 is 15 residues long.

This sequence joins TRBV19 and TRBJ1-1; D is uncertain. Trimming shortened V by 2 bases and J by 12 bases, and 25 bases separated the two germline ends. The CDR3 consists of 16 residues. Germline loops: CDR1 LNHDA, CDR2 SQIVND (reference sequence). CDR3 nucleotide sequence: TGTGCCAGTAGTATATTCATAACTGGTCCGAGACTCGTCCCTTTCTTT. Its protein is CASSIFITGPRLVPFF.

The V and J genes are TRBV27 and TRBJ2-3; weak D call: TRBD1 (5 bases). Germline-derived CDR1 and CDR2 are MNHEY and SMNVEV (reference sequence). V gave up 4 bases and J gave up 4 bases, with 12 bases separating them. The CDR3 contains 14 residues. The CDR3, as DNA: TGTGCCAGCAGTTCCCAGGGCCGCGCAGATACGCAGTATTTT. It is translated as CASSSQGRADTQYF.

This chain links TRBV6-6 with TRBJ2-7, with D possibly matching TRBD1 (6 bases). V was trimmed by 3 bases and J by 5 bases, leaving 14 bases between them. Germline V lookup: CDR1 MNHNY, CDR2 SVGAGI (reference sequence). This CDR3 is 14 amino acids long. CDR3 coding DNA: TGTGCCAGCAGTTATCCCGGGACAAAGAACGAGCAGTACTTC. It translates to CASSYPGTKNEQYF.

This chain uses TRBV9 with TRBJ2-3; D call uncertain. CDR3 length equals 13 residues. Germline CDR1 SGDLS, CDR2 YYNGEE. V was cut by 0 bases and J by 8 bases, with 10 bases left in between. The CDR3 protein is CASSVVTFGTQYF. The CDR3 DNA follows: TGTGCCAGCAGCGTAGTGACGTTTGGTACGCAGTATTTT.

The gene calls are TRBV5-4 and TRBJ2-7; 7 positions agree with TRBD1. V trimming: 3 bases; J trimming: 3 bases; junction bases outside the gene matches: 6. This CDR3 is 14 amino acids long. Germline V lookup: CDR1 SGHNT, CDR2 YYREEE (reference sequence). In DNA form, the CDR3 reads TGTGCCAGCAGCTCGTCCAGACAGGGCTACGAGCAGTACTTC. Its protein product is CASSSSRQGYEQYF.

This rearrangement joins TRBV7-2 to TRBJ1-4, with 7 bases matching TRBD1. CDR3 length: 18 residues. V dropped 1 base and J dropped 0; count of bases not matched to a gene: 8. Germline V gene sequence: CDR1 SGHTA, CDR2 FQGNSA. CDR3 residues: CASSLEWDRFSTNEKLFF. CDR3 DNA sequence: TGTGCCAGCAGCTTAGAGTGGGACAGATTTTCAACTAATGAAAAACTGTTTTTT. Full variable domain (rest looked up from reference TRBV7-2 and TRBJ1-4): GAGVSQSPSNKVTEKGKDVELRCDPISGHTALYWYRQSLGQGLEFLIYFQGNSAPDKSGLPSDRFSAERTGGSVSTLTIQRTQQEDSAVYLCASSLEWDRFSTNEKLFFGSGTQLSVL.

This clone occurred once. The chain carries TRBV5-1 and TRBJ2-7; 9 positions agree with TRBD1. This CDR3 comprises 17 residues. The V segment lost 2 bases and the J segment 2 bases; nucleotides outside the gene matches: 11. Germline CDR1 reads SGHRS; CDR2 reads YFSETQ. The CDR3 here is CASSLLGPGQGTYEQYF. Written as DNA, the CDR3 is TGCGCCAGCAGCTTACTTGGTCCGGGACAGGGAACCTACGAGCAGTACTTC.

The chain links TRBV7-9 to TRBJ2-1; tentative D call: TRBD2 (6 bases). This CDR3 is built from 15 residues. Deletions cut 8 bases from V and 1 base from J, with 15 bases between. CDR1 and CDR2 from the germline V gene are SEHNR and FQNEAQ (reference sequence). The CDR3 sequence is CASRPSELSYNEQFF. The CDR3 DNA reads TGTGCCAGCCGACCTAGCGAGCTTTCCTACAATGAGCAGTTCTTC.

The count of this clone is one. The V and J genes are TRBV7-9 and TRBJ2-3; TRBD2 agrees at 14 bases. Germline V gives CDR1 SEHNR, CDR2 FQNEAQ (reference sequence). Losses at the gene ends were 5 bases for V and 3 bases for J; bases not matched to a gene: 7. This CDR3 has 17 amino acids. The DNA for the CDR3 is TGTGCCAGCAGCCCGGGGGGACTAGCGGGAGCTACAGATACGCAGTATTTT. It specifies CASSPGGLAGATDTQYF.

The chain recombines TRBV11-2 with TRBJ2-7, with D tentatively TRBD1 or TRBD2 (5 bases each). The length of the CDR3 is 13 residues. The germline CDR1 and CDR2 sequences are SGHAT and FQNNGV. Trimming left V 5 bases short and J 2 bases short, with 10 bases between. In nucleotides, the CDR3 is TGTGCCAGCAGCCTTGGGGGTCCCTACGAGCAGTACTTC. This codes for CASSLGGPYEQYF. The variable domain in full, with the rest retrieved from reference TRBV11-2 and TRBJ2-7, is EAGVAQSPRYKIIEKRQSVAFWCNPISGHATLYWYQQILGQGPKLLIQFQNNGVVDDSQLPKDRFSAERLKGVDSTLKIQPAKLEDSAVYLCASSLGGPYEQYFGPGTRLTVT.

CDR3 sequence reads: CASSTQPTVTQYF. The CDR3 DNA reads as TGTGCCAGCAGCACCCAGCCTACTGTGACGCAGTATTTT. J is TRBJ2-3 and V is TRBV7-3; no firm D call. The germline V gene has CDR1 SGHTA and CDR2 FQGTGA. The CDR3 is 13 residues long. V was clipped by 5 bases and J by 9 bases, with 15 bases between them.

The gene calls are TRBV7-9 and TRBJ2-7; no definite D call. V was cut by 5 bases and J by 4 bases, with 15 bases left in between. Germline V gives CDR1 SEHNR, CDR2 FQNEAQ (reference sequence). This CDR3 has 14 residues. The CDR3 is CASSTTGSNYEQYF. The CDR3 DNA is TGTGCCAGCAGCACAACCGGGTCGAATTACGAGCAGTACTTC.

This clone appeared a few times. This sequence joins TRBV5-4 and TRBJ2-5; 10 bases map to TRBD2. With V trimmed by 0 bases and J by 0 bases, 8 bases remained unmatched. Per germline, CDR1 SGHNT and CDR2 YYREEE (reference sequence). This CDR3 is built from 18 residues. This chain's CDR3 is CASSLAGASGRYQETQYF. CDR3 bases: TGTGCCAGCAGCTTGGCCGGGGCTAGCGGGAGATACCAAGAGACCCAGTACTTC.

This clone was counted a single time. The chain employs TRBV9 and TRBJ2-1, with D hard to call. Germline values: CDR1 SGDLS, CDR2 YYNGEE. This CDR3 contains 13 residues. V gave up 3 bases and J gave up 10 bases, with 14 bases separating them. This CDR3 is CASSDSRSPEQFF. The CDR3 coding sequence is TGTGCCAGCAGCGACTCTAGATCCCCCGAGCAGTTCTTC.

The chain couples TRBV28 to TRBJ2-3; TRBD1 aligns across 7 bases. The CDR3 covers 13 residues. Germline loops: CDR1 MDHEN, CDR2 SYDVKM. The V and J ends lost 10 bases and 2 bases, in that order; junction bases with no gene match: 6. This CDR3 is CATATGNTDTQYF. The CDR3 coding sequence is TGTGCCACGGCGACAGGGAACACAGATACGCAGTATTTT.

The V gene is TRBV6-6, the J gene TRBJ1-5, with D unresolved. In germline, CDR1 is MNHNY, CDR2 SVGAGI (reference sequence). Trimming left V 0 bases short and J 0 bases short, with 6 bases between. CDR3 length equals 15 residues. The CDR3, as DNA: TGTGCCAGCAGTTACTCTCGGAATAGCAATCAGCCCCAGCATTTT. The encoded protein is CASSYSRNSNQPQHF.

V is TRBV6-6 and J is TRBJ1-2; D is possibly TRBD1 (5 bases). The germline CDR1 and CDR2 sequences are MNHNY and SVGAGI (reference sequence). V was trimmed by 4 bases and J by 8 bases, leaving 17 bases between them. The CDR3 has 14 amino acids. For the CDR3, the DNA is TGTGCCAGCAGTTTGGGGCCAGCTGCCTGGGGCTACACCTTC. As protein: CASSLGPAAWGYTF.

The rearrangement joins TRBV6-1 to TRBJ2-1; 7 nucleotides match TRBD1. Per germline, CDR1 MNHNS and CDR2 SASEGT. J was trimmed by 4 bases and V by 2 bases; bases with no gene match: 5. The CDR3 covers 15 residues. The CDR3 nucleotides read TGTGCCAGCAGTGAATCAGGGGGAGCGTACAATGAGCAGTTCTTC. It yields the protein CASSESGGAYNEQFF.

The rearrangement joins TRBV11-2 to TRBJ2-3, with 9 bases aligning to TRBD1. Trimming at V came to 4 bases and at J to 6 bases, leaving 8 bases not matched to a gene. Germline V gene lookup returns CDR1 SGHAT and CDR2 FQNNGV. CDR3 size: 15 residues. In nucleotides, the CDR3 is TGTGCCAGCAGCTACCGGGACAGGGATGGGGATACGCAGTATTTT. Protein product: CASSYRDRDGDTQYF.